This T cell receptor beta chain was captured in a study of cytomegalovirus exposure and HLA in healthy donors. Study observations and caveats: High specificity and sensitivity for cytomegalovirus status were reported for the classifier.

Germline CDR1 and CDR2: MGHRA and YSYEKL. V was pared by 0 bases and J by 5 bases, with 10 bases between. This CDR3 comprises 14 residues. PCR was performed using 60 Vbeta and 13 Jbeta primers. Some clones are missing from TCRdb's copy, which holds only in-frame ones; the method was immunoSEQ multiplex PCR. The data hold approximately 170,000 clones, with around 80% observed a single time. Remarks on this clone: The antigen is undetermined.

The rearrangement uses TRBV4-1 and TRBJ2-5, with D unclear. The sequence was obtained from a male donor in good health and CMV-seronegative. The sequenced sample consisted of PBMCs. Here the CDR3 DNA reads TGCGCCAGCAGCCAAGATTCCCTATCGGAGACCCAGTACTTC. Its translation: CASSQDSLSETQYF.